This entry features one T cell receptor (beta chain) sequence. Its antigen is unknown. There are no base qualities to consult, and no much larger clone falls within one base. The method behind the library was the immunoSEQ multiplex PCR assay. The multiplex PCR relied on a mix of 60 forward primers for TCR Vbeta segments and 13 reverse primers for TCR Jbeta segments. Amplification of the CDR3 region of rearranged TCR beta genes was performed with a multiplex PCR assay on genomic DNA. The Illumina HiSeq System was used to sequence the amplified TCR beta libraries as 87-base-pair reads. The source study handled its data this way. Across the roughly 700 repertoires, a later analysis counted tens of millions of unique TCR beta chains, approximately 10 million of which were shared by at least two donors. Raw reads were error-corrected and collapsed into unique sequences by a nearest-neighbor algorithm in which closely related sequences were merged to remove PCR and sequencing errors. CDR3 sequences were aligned to IMGT reference sequences to assign V, D and J gene segments. Each retained sequence needed at least a six-nucleotide match to both a V gene segment and a J gene segment. Rearrangements were called productive when the CDR3 lacked stop codons and stayed in frame with V and J; all others were non-productive. CDR3 was defined by IMGT convention, running from the second conserved V-encoded cysteine to the conserved J-encoded phenylalanine. The earlier analysis of 500 to 750 of the donors excluded any sequence lacking an unambiguous match to a single V gene segment. In an earlier analysis of 587 of the donors, V segments were called functional above 56.7% productive rearrangements and were called segregating when the between-donor standard deviation exceeded 5%. A statistical classification framework was developed to diagnose cytomegalovirus status using the catalog of TCR beta chain sequences. In a later analysis, TCR nucleotide sequences were compared against IMGT/GENE-DB human TR gene sequences so that V and J genes could be assigned. The TCRdist pipeline was used in a later analysis to assign CDR3 sequences and most-parsimonious VDJ recombination scenarios. A later analysis defined each TCR beta chain by its CDR3 amino acid sequence plus V-gene family, and excluded reads lacking a unique V-gene family. To address suspected cross-contamination and a sequencing artifact, a later analysis removed around 600 highly shared, low-generation-probability nucleotide sequences. In a later analysis, a clonal expansion index for each public chain was calculated from normalized within-repertoire ranks of inferred template counts. In a later analysis, generation probabilities were computed using a VDJ recombination model fitted to out-of-frame rearrangements, and the results were checked against IGoR. In a later analysis, hypergeometric tests were used to score TCR-TCR, TCR-HLA and TCR-CMV co-occurrence, with a repertoire-size bias correction applied to TCR pairs. To estimate false discovery rates, a later analysis permuted the HLA or CMV assignments 20 times. In a later analysis, co-occurring TCRs were grouped using DBSCAN, with TCRdist sequence similarity added in when clustering inside HLA-allele-positive subsets. For co-occurrence clustering, repertoires with fewer than 30,000 or more than 120,000 public chains were excluded, along with five or six repertoires with anomalous nucleotide sharing. TCRdb limited this immuneACCESS table to in-frame rearrangements with V and J called. A share of clones is missing; checked studies link under half to unresolved V genes, and the rest is unexplained. That table gives V, J and clone size, and the DNA gave D and trimming. The sample table lists around 200,000 clones, over 80% of them with a count of one. The top ten hold 1.6% of the sample.

These data belong to a study of cytomegalovirus exposure and HLA in healthy donors (dated by TCRdb to between 2016 and 2019). In terms of the full investigation: In an earlier analysis of some 550 of the donors, about 270 Gb of sequence data and 95 million to 130 million unique TCR beta sequences from roughly 200 million T cells were reported. About 5 DR-DQ haplotypes were handled as single units for association and clustering, since linkage in the cohort was strong. All discovery cohort repertoires had been generated on a single sequencing platform. Genome-wide SNP genotypes for about 55% of the roughly 670 donors were used in a later genetic analysis, which treated that subset as a discovery cohort. Among about 390 genotyped donors of the cohort, an average of 235,054 unique TCR beta nucleotide sequences were sequenced per donor, 15% to 20% of them non-productive. Donor age, sex, ethnicity and CMV serostatus were compiled together with the repertoire data. In a later analysis, previously published TCR beta repertoires from several hundred donors were re-analyzed and high-resolution HLA genotyping was added so that TCR occurrence patterns could be studied. Among the approximately 400 genotyped donors, around 79% belonged to the genetic ancestry cluster associated with self-reported Caucasian donors. A separate validation cohort of 100 to 150 different subjects was used in addition to the roughly 700-subject first cohort. HLA typing covered class I and class II loci at four-digit resolution. To decide whether each TCR beta V gene segment behaved as functional or pseudogenic, an earlier analysis of approximately 590 of the donors relied on high-throughput TCR beta sequencing. Typing coverage differed by locus: A, B, C, DRB1 and DQB1 were typed in roughly 620-640 donors, DQA1 in 500 to 550, DPA1 in around 580, and DPB1 in 472. Rather than using new phenotypic data, the later analysis identified candidate immune exposures from TCR beta sequences and from how often those sequences occurred across donors. To predict cytomegalovirus infection status, the study combined high-throughput TCR immunosequencing, statistical association of individual TCRs with disease status, and machine learning. The study used immunosequencing to profile the T cell repertoires of approximately 630 subjects and linked those repertoires to cytomegalovirus serostatus. Approximately 300 gigabases of sequencing data and approximately 91 million unique TCR sequences made up an early release that covered some 640 HLA-typed donors. The study was designed to test whether signatures of past pathogen exposure could be identified by cataloging public T cell receptors.

The research as a whole found: Because some donors lacked HLA typing at each locus, the association tests relied only on the typed subset. Assigning TCR associations to individual alleles was difficult when HLA alleles, especially DR and DQ, strongly co-occurred. Across donors, most TCR sequences were observed very rarely, whereas some public TCRs were present in many individuals. Broadly in line with IMGT annotations, most TCR beta V segments showed up in productive rearrangements about 90% or about 30% of the time in an earlier analysis of several hundred of the donors. In a later analysis, HLA-associated TCR beta chains were found to be more clonally expanded and to have lower generation probabilities than equally common non-associated chains. Compared with the roughly 670-donor mean, donors in an Asian-associated ancestry cluster had fewer N-insertions in productive TCRs, according to a later genetic analysis. In a later analysis, several top co-occurrence clusters were reported to appear linked to parvovirus B19, influenza, CMV and Epstein-Barr virus. Sequencing depth was assumed to be roughly uniform across donors in the presence/absence analyses, though that assumption may not hold. Only TCR beta chains were sequenced in this cohort, and the absence of alpha or paired-chain data limited detectable features. A later analysis associated some 17,000 TCR beta sequences with specific HLA alleles at a false discovery rate of 0.05. The study listed 150 to 200 TCR beta chains as associated with cytomegalovirus. Correlated functional status among segregating V segments might be attributable to linkage disequilibrium, but an unknown experimental factor could not be ruled out. In a later analysis, TCR association rates were found to vary across HLA loci, with the most associated TCRs seen for DRB1 alleles and the fewest for HLA-C alleles. The authors suggested that the approach could potentially be extended to other disease states and immunological phenotypes. V-gene and J-gene trimming of TCR beta chains was associated with a missense DCLRE1C variant in a later genetic analysis, and the association was replicated in an independent cohort. Immune exposure information for the cohort was limited to CMV serostatus. According to a later analysis, most CMV-associated TCR beta chains appeared to be HLA-restricted, and the HLA associations seemed to be driven largely by CMV exposure. In vitro tests confirmed that a few of the cytomegalovirus-associated TCR beta chains recognize cytomegalovirus antigens. The classifier was reported to diagnose cytomegalovirus status with high specificity and sensitivity in both the original cohort and the validation cohort. The sequencing pipeline was judged likely to have produced a cluster of highly shared sequence variants as a technical artifact. Because counts were too low, about 15 rarely observed V segments, including chromosome 9 orphons, were left out of the earlier analysis of about 500 of the donors. A further reported finding was that TCR beta sequences accurately predicted the HLA-A and HLA-B alleles for most subjects in the first cohort.

The cohort comprised 710 or so healthy bone marrow donors. Cohort members were all nominally healthy when sampled, although unrecorded immune exposures were likely present. The donor tested CMV seronegative and was one of the 352 seronegative cohort members. Every donor gave a peripheral blood sample, and the peripheral blood mononuclear cells from that sample were used for TCR beta sequencing. The Qiagen DNeasy Blood Extraction Kit was used to extract genomic DNA from the blood cell samples. The sequencing input was PBMCs. The TCR sequence derives from a man aged 45 to 65 in good health and CMV-seronegative.

The CDR3 region: CASSSPSGVYNEQFF. The DNA sequence is TGTGCCAGCAGTTCGCCTAGCGGGGTTTACAATGAGCAGTTCTTC. The chain is assembled from TRBV28 and TRBJ2-1, and TRBD2 matches 9 of the central bases. Germline trimming: 4 bases from V, 4 bases from J; junction bases outside gene matches: 5. The CDR3 holds 15 amino acids from the cysteine to the phenylalanine. CDR3 DNA is the only sequence kept; it has 45 bases, read in frame from the first base. The germline V gene encodes CDR1 MDHEN and CDR2 SYDVKM.